This T cell receptor (beta chain) was sequenced in a study of T-cell memory formation after mild COVID-19. The sample holds one count of this clonotype. Its antigen is undetermined. UMIs and sample barcodes were carried by the TCR alpha and TCR beta cDNA libraries that 5'RACE produced using constant-segment primers. Using its own MiXCR run on the 5' RACE reads, TCRdb lists one record per CDR3 protein. Of approximately 150,000 distinct CDR3 sequences in the sample, roughly 15% were seen once. Germline CDR1 is SGHVS and CDR2 is FQNEAQ. There are 16 residues in the CDR3. V lost 6 bases to trimming and J lost 2 bases, with 19 bases between them. Broader study findings: Pre-infection memory already had some responding clones, implying cross-reactive memory joined. Specificity for SARS-CoV-2 was not confirmed among the second-wave clones peaking on day 37.

The rearrangement links TRBV7-8 to TRBJ2-5; the D gene could be TRBD1 or TRBD2 (6 bases each). The TCR sequence derives from an adult woman who had mild COVID-19 (a few samples of this study predate the infection). Cell type and time point are not known. The sequencing sample was made of PBMCs or a T cell subset sorted from them (not recorded which). CDR3 nucleotides: TGTGCCAGCAGTTACCCTGCATGGGGGGCTCAAGAGACCCAGTACTTC. Amino acid sequence: CASSYPAWGAQETQYF.